This section outlines one TCR beta chain sequence together with its context. The V end was cut by 4 bases, the J end by 0 bases, with 9 bases between. CDR3 length: 14 residues. From germline, CDR1 is MGHRA and CDR2 YSYEKL. Survey-level TCR beta sequencing used the immunoSEQ assay. Data came from immunoSEQ multiplex PCR; TCRdb stores just in-frame clones and leaves some out. The data show around 50,000 clones, more than 85% seen once. This chain joins TRBV4-1 and TRBJ1-2; perhaps TRBD1 as D (5 bases). Sequences were obtained from PBMCs. This TCR was sampled from a man aged 40-49 years with rheumatoid arthritis. CDR3 amino acids: CASSRLGANYGYTF. Here the CDR3 DNA reads TGCGCCAGCAGCCGCCTAGGGGCTAACTATGGCTACACCTTC.